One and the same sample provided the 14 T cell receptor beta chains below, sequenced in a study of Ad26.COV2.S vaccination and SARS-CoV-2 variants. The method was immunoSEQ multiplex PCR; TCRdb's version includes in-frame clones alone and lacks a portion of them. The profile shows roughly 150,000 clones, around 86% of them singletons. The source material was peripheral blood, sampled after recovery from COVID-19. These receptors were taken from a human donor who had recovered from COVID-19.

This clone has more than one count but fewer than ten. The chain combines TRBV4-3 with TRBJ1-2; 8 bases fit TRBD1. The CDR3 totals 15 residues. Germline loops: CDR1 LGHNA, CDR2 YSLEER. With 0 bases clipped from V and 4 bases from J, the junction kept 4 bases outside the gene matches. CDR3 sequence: CASSQDPTGGYGYTF. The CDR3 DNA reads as TGCGCCAGCAGCCAAGACCCCACAGGGGGCTATGGCTACACCTTC.

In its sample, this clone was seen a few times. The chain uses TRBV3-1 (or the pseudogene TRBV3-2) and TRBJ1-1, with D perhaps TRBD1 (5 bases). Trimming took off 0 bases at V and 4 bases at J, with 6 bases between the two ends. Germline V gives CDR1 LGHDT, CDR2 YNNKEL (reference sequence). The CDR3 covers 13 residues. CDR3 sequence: CASSQDQGTEAFF. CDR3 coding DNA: TGTGCCAGCAGCCAAGATCAGGGCACTGAAGCTTTCTTT.

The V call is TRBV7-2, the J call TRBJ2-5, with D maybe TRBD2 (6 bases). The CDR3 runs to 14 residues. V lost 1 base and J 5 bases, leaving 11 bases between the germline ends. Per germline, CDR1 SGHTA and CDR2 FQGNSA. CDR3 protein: CASSLGAGWETQYF. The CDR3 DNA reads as TGTGCCAGCAGCTTAGGGGCGGGATGGGAGACCCAGTACTTC.

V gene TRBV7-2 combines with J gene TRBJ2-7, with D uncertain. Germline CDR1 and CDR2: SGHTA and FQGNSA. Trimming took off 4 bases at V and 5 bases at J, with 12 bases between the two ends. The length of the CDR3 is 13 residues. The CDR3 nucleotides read TGTGCCAGCAGCTCAATCGGCGGCCACGAGCAGTACTTC. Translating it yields CASSSIGGHEQYF.

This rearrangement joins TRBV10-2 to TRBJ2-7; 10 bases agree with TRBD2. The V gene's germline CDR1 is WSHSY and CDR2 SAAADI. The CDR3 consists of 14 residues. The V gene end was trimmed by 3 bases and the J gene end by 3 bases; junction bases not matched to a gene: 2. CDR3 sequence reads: CASSDLAGDYEQYF. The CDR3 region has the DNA TGCGCCAGCAGTGACCTAGCGGGGGACTACGAGCAGTACTTC.

CDR3 DNA: TGTGCCAGCAGTTTCGGAGTTGCTAATTCACCCCTCCACTTT. Encoded protein: CASSFGVANSPLHF. The V gene is TRBV28, the J gene TRBJ1-6; D is unclear. Germline values: CDR1 MDHEN, CDR2 SYDVKM. The germline V and J ends were trimmed by 3 bases and 6 bases, with 9 bases remaining between them. This CDR3 is built from 14 residues. Full variable domain (outside the CDR3, taken from reference TRBV28 and TRBJ1-6): DVKVTQSSRYLVKRTGEKVFLECVQDMDHENMFWYRQDPGLGLRLIYFSYDVKMKEKGDIPEGYSVSREKKERFSLILESASTNQTSMYLCASSFGVANSPLHFGNGTRLTVT.

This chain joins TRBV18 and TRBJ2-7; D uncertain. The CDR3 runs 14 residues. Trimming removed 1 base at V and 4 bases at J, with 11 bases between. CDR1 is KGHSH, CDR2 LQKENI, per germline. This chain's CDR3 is CASSPLKGNYEQYF. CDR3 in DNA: TGTGCCAGCTCACCACTGAAGGGAAATTACGAGCAGTACTTC.

As DNA, the CDR3 is TGTGCCAGCAGCTTCCTAGCGGGGGTCCAGACCGGGGAGCTGTTTTTT. Its protein product is CASSFLAGVQTGELFF. The chain uses TRBV5-4 and TRBJ2-2; the match to TRBD2 covers 10 bases. Germline V gives CDR1 SGHNT, CDR2 YYREEE (reference sequence). The length of the CDR3 is 16 residues. V lost 2 bases, J lost 5 bases, and 6 bases stayed unmatched.

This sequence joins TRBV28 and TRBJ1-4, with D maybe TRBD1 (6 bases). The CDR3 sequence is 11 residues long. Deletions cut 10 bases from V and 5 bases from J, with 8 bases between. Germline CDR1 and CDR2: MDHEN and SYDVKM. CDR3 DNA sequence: TGTGCCACCCAGGGGAATGAAAAACTGTTTTTT. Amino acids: CATQGNEKLFF.

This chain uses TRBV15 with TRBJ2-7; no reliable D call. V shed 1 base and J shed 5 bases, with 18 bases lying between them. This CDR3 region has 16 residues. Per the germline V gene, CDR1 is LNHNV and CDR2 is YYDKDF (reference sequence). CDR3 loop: CATSRVSALGVDEQYF. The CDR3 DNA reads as TGTGCCACCAGCAGAGTATCAGCTTTAGGAGTAGACGAGCAGTACTTC. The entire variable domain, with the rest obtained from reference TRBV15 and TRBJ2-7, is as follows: DAMVIQNPRYQVTQFGKPVTLSCSQTLNHNVMYWYQQKSSQAPKLLFHYYDKDFNNEADTPDNFQSRRPNTSFCFLDIRSPGLGDTAMYLCATSRVSALGVDEQYFGPGTRLTVT.

CDR3: CSAPIGGTTGPYGYTF. The CDR3 nucleotides read TGCAGCGCTCCAATAGGGGGGACGACAGGCCCTTATGGCTACACCTTC. The chain combines TRBV29-1 with TRBJ1-2, with a tentative D call TRBD1 (6 bases). Germline loops: CDR1 SQVTM, CDR2 ANQGSEA. Trimming took 7 bases from V and 5 from J, leaving 26 bases between them. The CDR3 has 16 amino acids. The entire variable domain, with the rest obtained from reference TRBV29-1 and TRBJ1-2, is as follows: SAVISQKPSRDICQRGTSLTIQCQVDSQVTMMFWYRQQPGQSLTLIATANQGSEATYESGFVIDKFPISRPNLTFSTLTVSNMSPEDSSIYLCSAPIGGTTGPYGYTFGSGTRLTVV.

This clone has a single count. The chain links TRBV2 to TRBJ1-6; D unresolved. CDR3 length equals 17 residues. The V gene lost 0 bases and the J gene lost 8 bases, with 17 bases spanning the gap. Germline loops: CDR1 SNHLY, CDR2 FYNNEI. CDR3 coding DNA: TGTGCCAGCAGTGAAGCGGGTGGAGCCGTACCGTATTCACCCCTCCACTTT. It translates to CASSEAGGAVPYSPLHF.

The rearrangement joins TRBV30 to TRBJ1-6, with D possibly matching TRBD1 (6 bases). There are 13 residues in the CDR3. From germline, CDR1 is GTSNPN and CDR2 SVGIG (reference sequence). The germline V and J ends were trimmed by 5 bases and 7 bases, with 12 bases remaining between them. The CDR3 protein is CAWGLRGNSPLHF. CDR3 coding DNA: TGTGCCTGGGGACTCAGGGGAAATTCACCCCTCCACTTT. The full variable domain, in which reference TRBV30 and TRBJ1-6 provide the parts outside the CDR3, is SQTIHQWPATLVQPVGSPLSLECTVEGTSNPNLYWYRQAAGRGLQLLFYSVGIGQISSEVPQNLSASRPQDRQFILSSKKLLLSDSGFYLCAWGLRGNSPLHFGNGTRLTVT.

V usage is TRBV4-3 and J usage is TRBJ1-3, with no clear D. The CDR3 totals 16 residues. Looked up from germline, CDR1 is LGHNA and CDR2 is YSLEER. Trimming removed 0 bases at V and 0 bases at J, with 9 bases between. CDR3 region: CASSQDPGASGNTIYF. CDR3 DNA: TGCGCCAGCAGCCAAGATCCCGGAGCCTCTGGAAACACCATATATTTT.